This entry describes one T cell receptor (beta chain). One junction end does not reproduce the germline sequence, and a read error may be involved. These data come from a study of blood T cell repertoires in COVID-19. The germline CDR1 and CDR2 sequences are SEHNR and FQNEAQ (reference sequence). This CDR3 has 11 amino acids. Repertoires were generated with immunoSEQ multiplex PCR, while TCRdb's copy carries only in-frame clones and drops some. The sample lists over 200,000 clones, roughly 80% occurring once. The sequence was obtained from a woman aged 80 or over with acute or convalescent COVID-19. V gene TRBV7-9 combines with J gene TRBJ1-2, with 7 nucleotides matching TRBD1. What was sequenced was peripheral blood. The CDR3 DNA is TGTGCCAGCAGCTTTCGGGACAGACTAAGCTTC. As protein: CASSFRDRLSF.